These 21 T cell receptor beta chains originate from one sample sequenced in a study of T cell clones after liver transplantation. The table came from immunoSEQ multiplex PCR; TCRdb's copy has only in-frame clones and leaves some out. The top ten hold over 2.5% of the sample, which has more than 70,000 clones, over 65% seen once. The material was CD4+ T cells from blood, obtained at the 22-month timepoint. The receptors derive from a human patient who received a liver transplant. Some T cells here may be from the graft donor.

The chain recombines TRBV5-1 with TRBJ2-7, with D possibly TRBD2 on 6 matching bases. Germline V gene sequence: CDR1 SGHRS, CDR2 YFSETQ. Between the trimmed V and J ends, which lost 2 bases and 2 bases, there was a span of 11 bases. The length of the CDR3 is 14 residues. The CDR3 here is CASSFLGGTYEQYF. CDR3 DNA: TGCGCCAGCAGCTTTCTTGGCGGGACCTACGAGCAGTACTTC.

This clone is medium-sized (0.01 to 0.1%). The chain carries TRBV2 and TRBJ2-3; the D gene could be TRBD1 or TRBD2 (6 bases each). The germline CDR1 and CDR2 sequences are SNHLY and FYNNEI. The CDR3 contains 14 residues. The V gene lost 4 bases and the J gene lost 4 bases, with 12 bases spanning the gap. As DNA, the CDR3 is TGTGCCAGCAGTGCCCGGAGGGGGGCAGATACGCAGTATTTT. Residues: CASSARRGADTQYF.

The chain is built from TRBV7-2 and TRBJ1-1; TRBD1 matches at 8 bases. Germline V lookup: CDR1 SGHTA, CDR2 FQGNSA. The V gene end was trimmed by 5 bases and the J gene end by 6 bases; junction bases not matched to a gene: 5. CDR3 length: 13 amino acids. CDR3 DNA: TGTGCCAGCAGCCCCCAGGGGGCTTCTGAAGCTTTCTTT. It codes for CASSPQGASEAFF.

CDR3 sequence reads: CASSLDRGTEAFF. Written as DNA, the CDR3 is TGTGCCAGCAGTCTCGACAGGGGGACTGAAGCTTTCTTT. The rearrangement joins TRBV13 to TRBJ1-1, with 9 positions matching TRBD1. Germline lookup yields CDR1 PRHDT and CDR2 FYEKMQ (reference sequence). The CDR3 runs to 13 residues. Trimming removed 6 bases from V and 5 bases from J; junction bases left unmatched: 4.

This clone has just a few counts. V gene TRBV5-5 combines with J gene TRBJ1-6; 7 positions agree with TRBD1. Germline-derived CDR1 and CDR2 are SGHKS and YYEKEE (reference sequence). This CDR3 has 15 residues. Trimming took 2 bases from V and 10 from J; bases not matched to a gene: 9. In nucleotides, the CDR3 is TGTGCCAGCAGCTTATTACAGGGGCAAGGGTCACCCCTCCACTTT. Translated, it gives CASSLLQGQGSPLHF.

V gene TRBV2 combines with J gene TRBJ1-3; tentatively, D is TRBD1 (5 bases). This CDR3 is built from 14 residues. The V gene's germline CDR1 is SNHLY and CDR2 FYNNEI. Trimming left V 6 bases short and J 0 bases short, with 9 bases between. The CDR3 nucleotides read TGTGCCAGCAGCTCAGGGAGCTCTGGAAACACCATATATTTT. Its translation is CASSSGSSGNTIYF.

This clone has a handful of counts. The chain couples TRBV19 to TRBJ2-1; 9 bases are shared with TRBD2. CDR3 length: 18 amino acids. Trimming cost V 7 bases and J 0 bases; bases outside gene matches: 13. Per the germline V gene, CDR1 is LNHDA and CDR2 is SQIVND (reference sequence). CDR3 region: CASMDRSAGGGSYNEQFF. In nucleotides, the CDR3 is TGTGCCAGTATGGACCGCAGCGCGGGAGGGGGCTCCTACAATGAGCAGTTCTTC.

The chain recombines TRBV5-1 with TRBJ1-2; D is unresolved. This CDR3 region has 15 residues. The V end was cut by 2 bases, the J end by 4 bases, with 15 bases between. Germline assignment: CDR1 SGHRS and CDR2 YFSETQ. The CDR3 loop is CASSFERTSSYGYTF. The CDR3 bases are TGCGCCAGCAGCTTCGAAAGGACCTCTAGCTATGGCTACACCTTC.

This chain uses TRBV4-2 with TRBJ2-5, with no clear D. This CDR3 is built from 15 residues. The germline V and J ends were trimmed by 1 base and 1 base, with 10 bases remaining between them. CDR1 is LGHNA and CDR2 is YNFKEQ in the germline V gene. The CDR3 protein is CASSQGVQVQETQYF. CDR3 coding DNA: TGTGCCAGCAGCCAAGGAGTGCAGGTCCAAGAGACCCAGTACTTC.

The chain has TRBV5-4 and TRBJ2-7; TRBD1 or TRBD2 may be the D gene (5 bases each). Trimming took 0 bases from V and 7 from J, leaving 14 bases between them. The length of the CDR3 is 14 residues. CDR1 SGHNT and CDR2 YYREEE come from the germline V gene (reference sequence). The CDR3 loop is CASSLDRGAGEQYF. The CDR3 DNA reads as TGTGCCAGCAGCTTGGATCGGGGTGCAGGGGAGCAGTACTTC.

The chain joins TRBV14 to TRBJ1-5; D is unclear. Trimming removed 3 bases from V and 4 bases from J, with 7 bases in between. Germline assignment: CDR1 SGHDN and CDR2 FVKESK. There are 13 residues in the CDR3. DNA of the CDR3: TGTGCCAGCAGCCATGGGAGAAATCAGCCCCAGCATTTT. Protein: CASSHGRNQPQHF.

This CDR3 reads CASSYRQAYEQYF. The CDR3 DNA reads as TGTGCCAGCAGCTACCGACAGGCCTACGAGCAGTACTTC. The chain combines TRBV5-6 with TRBJ2-7, with D perhaps TRBD1 (6 bases). CDR1 SGHDT and CDR2 YYEEEE come from the germline V gene. CDR3 length: 13 amino acids. Trimming shortened V by 3 bases and J by 2 bases, and 9 bases separated the two germline ends.

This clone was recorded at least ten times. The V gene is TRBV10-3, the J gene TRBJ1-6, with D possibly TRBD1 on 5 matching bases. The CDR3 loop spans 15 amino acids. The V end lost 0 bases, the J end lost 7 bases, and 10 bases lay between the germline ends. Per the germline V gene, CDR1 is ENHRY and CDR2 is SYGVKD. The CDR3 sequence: CAISESRDGNSPLHF. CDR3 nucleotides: TGTGCCATCAGTGAGTCGAGGGACGGGAATTCACCCCTCCACTTT.

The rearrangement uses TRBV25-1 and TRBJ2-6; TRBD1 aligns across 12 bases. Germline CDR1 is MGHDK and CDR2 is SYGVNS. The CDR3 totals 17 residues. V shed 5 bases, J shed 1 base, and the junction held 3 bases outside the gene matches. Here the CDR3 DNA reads TGTGCCAGCAGTAGGGGACAGGGGGCGTCTGGGGCCAACGTCCTGACTTTC. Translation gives CASSRGQGASGANVLTF.

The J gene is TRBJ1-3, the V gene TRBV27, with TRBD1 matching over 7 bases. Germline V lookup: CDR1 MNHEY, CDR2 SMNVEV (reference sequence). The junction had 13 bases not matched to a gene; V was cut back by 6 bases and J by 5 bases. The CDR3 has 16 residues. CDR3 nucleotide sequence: TGTGCCAGCAGGAGTCTGACAGGGACGATAAGAAACACCATATATTTT. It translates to CASRSLTGTIRNTIYF.

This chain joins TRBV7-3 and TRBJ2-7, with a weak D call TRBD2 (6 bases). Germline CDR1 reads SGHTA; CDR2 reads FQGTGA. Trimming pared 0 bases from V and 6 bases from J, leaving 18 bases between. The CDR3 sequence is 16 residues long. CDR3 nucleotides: TGTGCCAGCAGCTTAACTGGTGGGAGGACCCGGAGCGAGCAGTACTTC. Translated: CASSLTGGRTRSEQYF.

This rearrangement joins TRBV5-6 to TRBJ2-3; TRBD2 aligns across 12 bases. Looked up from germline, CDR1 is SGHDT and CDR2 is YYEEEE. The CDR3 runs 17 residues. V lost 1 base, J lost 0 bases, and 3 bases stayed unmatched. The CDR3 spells CASSLTSGGWSTDTQYF. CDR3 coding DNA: TGTGCCAGCAGCTTGACTAGCGGGGGGTGGAGCACAGATACGCAGTATTTT.

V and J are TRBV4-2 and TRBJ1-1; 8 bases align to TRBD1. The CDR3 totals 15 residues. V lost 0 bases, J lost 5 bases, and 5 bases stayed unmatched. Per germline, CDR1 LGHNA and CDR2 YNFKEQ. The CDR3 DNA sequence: TGTGCCAGCAGCCAAGAAGACAGGGGAAGAACTGAAGCTTTCTTT. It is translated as CASSQEDRGRTEAFF.

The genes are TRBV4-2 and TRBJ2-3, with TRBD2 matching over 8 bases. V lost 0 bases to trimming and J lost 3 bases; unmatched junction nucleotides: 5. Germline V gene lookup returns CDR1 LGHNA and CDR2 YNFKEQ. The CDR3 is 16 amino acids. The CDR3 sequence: CASSQDAGGSTDTQYF. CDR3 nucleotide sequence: TGTGCCAGCAGCCAAGATGCGGGGGGATCTACAGATACGCAGTATTTT.

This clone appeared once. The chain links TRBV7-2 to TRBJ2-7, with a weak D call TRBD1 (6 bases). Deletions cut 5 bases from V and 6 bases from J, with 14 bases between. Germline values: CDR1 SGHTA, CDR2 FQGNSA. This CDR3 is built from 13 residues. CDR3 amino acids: CASSTHRVIEQYF. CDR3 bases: TGTGCCAGCAGCACCCACAGGGTTATCGAGCAGTACTTC.

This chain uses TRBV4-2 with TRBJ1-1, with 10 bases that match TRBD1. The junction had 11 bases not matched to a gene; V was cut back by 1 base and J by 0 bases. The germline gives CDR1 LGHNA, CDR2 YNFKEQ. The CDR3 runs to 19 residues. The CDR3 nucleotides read TGTGCCAGCAGCCAAGGAAGGGGACAGGGGACCTTAATGAACACTGAAGCTTTCTTT. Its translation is CASSQGRGQGTLMNTEAFF.